This entry lists 26 T cell receptor beta chains sequenced from one sample in a study of technical replicates of blood from a few donors. The protocol was immunoSEQ multiplex PCR, while the TCRdb copy is restricted to in-frame clones and leaves out a portion. The sample has about 58,000 clones, 85% to 95% seen once. Sequenced input: PBMCs. The receptors were sampled from a human donor in good health. Some clones in this sample may be carry-over from other donors' samples.

J is TRBJ2-5 and V is TRBV6-6; 11 bases fit TRBD2. The V and J ends lost 6 bases and 7 bases, in that order; junction bases with no gene match: 13. The CDR3 contains 16 residues. Germline V gene data show CDR1 as MNHNY and CDR2 as SVGAGI (reference sequence). CDR3 sequence: CASRPPTSGASGTQYF. The CDR3 coding sequence is TGTGCCAGCAGACCCCCGACTAGCGGGGCCTCGGGGACCCAGTACTTC.

This clone has just one count. The V call is TRBV10-1, the J call TRBJ2-3; a possible D gene is TRBD2 (5 bases). Deletions cut 4 bases from V and 1 base from J, with 12 bases between. Looked up from germline, CDR1 is WNHNN and CDR2 is SYGVQD (reference sequence). The CDR3 runs 15 residues. The CDR3: CASSARDKGTDTQYF. Here the CDR3 DNA reads TGCGCCAGCAGTGCTCGGGATAAAGGCACAGATACGCAGTATTTT.

This clone is medium-sized (0.01 to 0.1%) in the sample. The chain uses TRBV4-3 and TRBJ2-2, with 8 bases identical to TRBD2. This CDR3 spans 15 amino acids. The J segment lost 6 bases and the V segment lost 2 bases, leaving 5 bases of the junction unmatched. Germline CDR1 and CDR2: LGHNA and YSLEER. CDR3 region: CASSQYSGSAGELFF. CDR3 DNA: TGCGCCAGCAGCCAATACAGCGGGAGCGCCGGGGAGCTGTTTTTT.

The V gene is TRBV2, the J gene TRBJ1-2; tentative D call: TRBD1 (6 bases). V shed 4 bases and J shed 1 base, with 10 bases lying between them. The CDR3 sequence is 14 residues long. Looked up from germline, CDR1 is SNHLY and CDR2 is FYNNEI. The CDR3 DNA reads as TGTGCCAGCAGTGTTGGACAGATTAACTATGGCTACACCTTC. As protein: CASSVGQINYGYTF.

The genes are TRBV7-9 and TRBJ2-3; possible D gene TRBD1, 5 bases. The CDR3 consists of 17 residues. Germline CDR1 reads SEHNR; CDR2 reads FQNEAQ (reference sequence). Trimming took off 7 bases at V and 0 bases at J, with 20 bases between the two ends. The CDR3 here is CASTHLSRTLSTDTQYF. CDR3 DNA: TGTGCCAGCACCCACCTTTCAAGGACACTTAGCACAGATACGCAGTATTTT.

The chain recombines TRBV12-5 with TRBJ2-7, with TRBD2 identical over 8 bases. V lost 5 bases, J lost 7 bases, and 10 bases stayed unmatched. The CDR3 loop spans 14 amino acids. Per germline, CDR1 LGHNT and CDR2 FRNRAP. CDR3 bases: TGTGCTAGTGGTCCATCAGCGGGGGTTGCAGAGCAGTACTTC. Translating gives CASGPSAGVAEQYF.

The chain couples TRBV5-4 to TRBJ2-6; D is ambiguous. Germline lookup yields CDR1 SGHNT and CDR2 YYREEE (reference sequence). Trimming stripped 4 bases from V and 1 base from J, with 15 bases between. The CDR3 consists of 17 residues. In DNA form, the CDR3 reads TGTGCCAGCAGCCCGACGACCGGAGCATCTGGGGCCAACGTCCTGACTTTC. It specifies CASSPTTGASGANVLTF.

CDR3 bases: TGTGCCAGCAGCTTAGGGACAGGGGAGCAGTACTTC. It codes for CASSLGTGEQYF. The rearrangement links TRBV7-9 to TRBJ2-7; the match to TRBD1 covers 8 bases. The CDR3 has 12 amino acids. V shed 1 base and J 7 bases; nucleotides not matched to a gene: 0. Looked up from germline, CDR1 is SEHNR and CDR2 is FQNEAQ (reference sequence).

V is TRBV2 and J is TRBJ1-5; 8 positions agree with TRBD1. J gave up 6 bases and V 5 bases, and 6 bases lay outside the gene matches. The CDR3 totals 14 residues. Per germline, CDR1 SNHLY and CDR2 FYNNEI. Here the CDR3 reads CASSLGQGVQPQHF. In DNA form, the CDR3 reads TGTGCCAGCAGTTTAGGACAGGGTGTTCAGCCCCAGCATTTT. The whole variable domain, remainder taken from reference TRBV2 and TRBJ1-5, is EPEVTQTPSHQVTQMGQEVILRCVPISNHLYFYWYRQILGQKVEFLVSFYNNEISEKSEIFDDQFSVERPDGSNFTLKIRSTKLEDSAMYFCASSLGQGVQPQHFGDGTRLSIL.

Regarding this clone: Sequence at one end of the junction differs from germline and may be a read error. This rearrangement joins TRBV6-6 to TRBJ2-1, with D tentatively TRBD2 (5 bases). The CDR3 covers 14 residues. CDR1 is MNHNY and CDR2 is SVGAGI in the germline V gene (reference sequence). CDR3 region: CASAATSSFNEQFF. DNA for the CDR3: TGTGCCAGCGCAGCCACTAGTTCCTTCAATGAGCAGTTCTTC.

This clone was seen a single time. The chain is built from TRBV6-1 and TRBJ1-5; unclear D gene. Trimming took 1 base from V and 3 from J, leaving 10 bases between them. The CDR3 totals 15 residues. CDR1 is MNHNS and CDR2 is SASEGT in the germline V gene. In DNA form, the CDR3 reads TGTGCCAGCAGTGAAGTGGGAGCCAACAATCAGCCCCAGCATTTT. Translating gives CASSEVGANNQPQHF.

The V and J genes are TRBV7-2 and TRBJ2-1, with 10 bases that match TRBD2. V dropped 3 bases and J dropped 6; count of bases not matched to a gene: 5. Germline lookup yields CDR1 SGHTA and CDR2 FQGNSA. The CDR3 spans 15 residues. The CDR3 loop reads CASSFDLAGGNEQFF. CDR3 coding DNA: TGTGCCAGCAGCTTCGATTTAGCGGGGGGCAATGAGCAGTTCTTC.

Worth noting for this clone: One junction end does not reproduce the germline sequence, and a read error may be involved. The V gene is TRBV29-1, the J gene TRBJ1-5, with 8 bases lining up with TRBD1. Germline assignment: CDR1 SQVTM and CDR2 ANQGSEA. The CDR3 is 13 amino acids. CDR3 amino acids: CSVEDRVTGGLNF. CDR3 bases: TGCAGCGTTGAAGATCGGGTTACAGGGGGGTTGAATTTT.

The chain has TRBV4-2 and TRBJ2-6; a weak D match, TRBD2 (7 bases). The germline V gene encodes CDR1 LGHNA and CDR2 YNFKEQ. The CDR3 extends over 19 amino acids. V lost 2 bases to trimming and J lost 3 bases, with 20 bases between them. CDR3 DNA: TGTGCCAGCAGCCAATCATACATCGGGGGGCTGTATGGGGCCAACGTCCTGACTTTC. Translating it yields CASSQSYIGGLYGANVLTF.

The rearrangement joins TRBV20-1 to TRBJ2-1, with unresolved D. Germline V gene lookup returns CDR1 DFQATT and CDR2 SNEGSKA (reference sequence). The CDR3 spans 11 residues. The V and J ends lost 3 bases and 7 bases respectively, with 7 bases between them. The CDR3 region is CSASPANEQFF. The CDR3 coding sequence is TGCAGTGCTAGCCCCGCGAATGAGCAGTTCTTC.

The rearrangement uses TRBV5-4 and TRBJ2-7; 9 nucleotides agree with TRBD1. The V gene end was trimmed by 1 base and the J gene end by 5 bases; junction bases not matched to a gene: 7. The CDR3 is 15 residues long. CDR1 and CDR2 from the germline V gene are SGHNT and YYREEE (reference sequence). This CDR3 is CASSLYLQGAHEQYF. CDR3 DNA sequence: TGTGCCAGCAGCTTGTACTTACAGGGGGCCCACGAGCAGTACTTC. The full variable domain, rest sourced from reference TRBV5-4 and TRBJ2-7, is ETGVTQSPTHLIKTRGQQVTLRCSSQSGHNTVSWYQQALGQGPQFIFQYYREEENGRGNFPPRFSGLQFPNYSSELNVNALELDDSALYLCASSLYLQGAHEQYFGPGTRLTVT.

The J gene is TRBJ1-1, the V gene TRBV7-9; tentative D call: TRBD1 (5 bases). The CDR3 has 15 amino acids. The germline gives CDR1 SEHNR, CDR2 FQNEAQ (reference sequence). V lost 5 bases, J lost 3 bases, and 16 bases lay in between. As DNA, the CDR3 is TGTGCCAGCAGCCCCCCTGGCAGGGTGGACACTGAAGCTTTCTTT. Translated: CASSPPGRVDTEAFF.

V usage is TRBV18 and J usage is TRBJ2-5; the match to TRBD1 covers 8 bases. The CDR3 is 16 amino acids. V shed 3 bases, J shed 2 bases, and the junction held 8 bases outside the gene matches. The V gene's germline CDR1 is KGHSH and CDR2 LQKENI. CDR3 residues: CASSPNPGQVQETQYF. The CDR3 coding sequence is TGTGCCAGCTCACCGAATCCGGGACAGGTACAAGAGACCCAGTACTTC.

The rearrangement joins TRBV2 to TRBJ1-4, with a weak D call TRBD1 (5 bases). The CDR3 spans 14 residues. Trimming took 6 bases from V and 0 from J, leaving 8 bases between them. CDR1 is SNHLY, CDR2 FYNNEI, per germline. CDR3 region: CASRGGATNEKLFF. The DNA of the CDR3 is TGTGCCAGCAGGGGGGGGGCAACTAATGAAAAACTGTTTTTT. Full variable domain (rest looked up from reference TRBV2 and TRBJ1-4): EPEVTQTPSHQVTQMGQEVILRCVPISNHLYFYWYRQILGQKVEFLVSFYNNEISEKSEIFDDQFSVERPDGSNFTLKIRSTKLEDSAMYFCASRGGATNEKLFFGSGTQLSVL.

The J gene is TRBJ1-1, the V gene TRBV19; D perhaps matches TRBD1 (6 bases). Trimming removed 4 bases from V and 3 bases from J, with 12 bases in between. The CDR3 contains 14 residues. Germline V CDR1 and CDR2: LNHDA, SQIVND (reference sequence). CDR3: CASSTGWGHTEAFF. The CDR3 region has the DNA TGTGCCAGTAGTACTGGGTGGGGGCACACTGAAGCTTTCTTT.

This sequence joins TRBV6-6 and TRBJ2-1; 9 positions agree with TRBD1. CDR1 and CDR2 (germline): MNHNY, SVGAGI (reference sequence). J lost 9 bases, V lost 6 bases, and 12 bases had no gene match. CDR3 length: 15 residues. CDR3 in DNA: TGTGCCAGCAGCCCGACAGGGGGTTTGCTGGGTGAGCAGTTCTTC. The encoded protein is CASSPTGGLLGEQFF.

This chain joins TRBV4-3 and TRBJ2-1; TRBD1 aligns across 10 bases. From germline, CDR1 is LGHNA and CDR2 YSLEER. V lost 0 bases and J lost 9; bases outside the gene matches: 5. The CDR3 length is 15 residues. The CDR3 loop reads CASSQDGTGAVEQFF. CDR3 coding DNA: TGCGCCAGCAGCCAAGATGGGACAGGGGCGGTTGAGCAGTTCTTC.

The chain carries TRBV2 and TRBJ2-1, with D perhaps matching TRBD1 (6 bases). The CDR3 totals 14 residues. Deletions cut 5 bases from V and 7 bases from J, with 15 bases between. The germline gives CDR1 SNHLY, CDR2 FYNNEI. For the CDR3, the DNA is TGTGCCAGCAGTCCTCGACAGGTAAAGAATGAGCAGTTCTTC. It is translated as CASSPRQVKNEQFF. The variable domain in full, completed from reference TRBV2 and TRBJ2-1, reads EPEVTQTPSHQVTQMGQEVILRCVPISNHLYFYWYRQILGQKVEFLVSFYNNEISEKSEIFDDQFSVERPDGSNFTLKIRSTKLEDSAMYFCASSPRQVKNEQFFGPGTRLTVL.

The CDR3 nucleotides read TGTGCCAGCAGCCCGGGGGGTGAGACCCAGTACTTC. Its protein is CASSPGGETQYF. The chain has TRBV6-6 and TRBJ2-5; 7 bases line up with TRBD2. The junction had 3 bases not matched to a gene; V was cut back by 6 bases and J by 5 bases. The germline CDR1 and CDR2 sequences are MNHNY and SVGAGI (reference sequence). The CDR3 length is 12 residues.

The chain is built from TRBV10-3 and TRBJ2-2, with 9 nucleotides matching TRBD1. The CDR3 totals 16 residues. V was clipped by 2 bases and J by 3 bases; unmatched bases: 4. The germline gives CDR1 ENHRY, CDR2 SYGVKD. The CDR3 nucleotides read TGTGCCATCAGTGAGACAGGGGGCGAGTACACCGGGGAGCTGTTTTTT. Encoded protein: CAISETGGEYTGELFF.

V is TRBV5-6 and J is TRBJ2-6; tentatively, D is TRBD1 (6 bases). The V gene lost 4 bases and the J gene lost 0 bases, with 14 bases spanning the gap. The CDR3 runs to 17 residues. Looked up from germline, CDR1 is SGHDT and CDR2 is YYEEEE. CDR3 sequence: CASSIQGLRSGANVLTF. The CDR3 coding sequence is TGTGCCAGCAGCATACAGGGTCTCCGCTCTGGGGCCAACGTCCTGACTTTC.